These T cell receptor beta chains were read from a single sample in a study of vaccination effects on CD4 cells after COVID-19. Antigen specificity for these receptors is unknown. The table came from immunoSEQ multiplex PCR; TCRdb's copy has only in-frame clones and leaves some out. Here the sample spans 15,000 or so clones, approximately 70% being singletons. Source: CD4+ T cells from PBMCs cultured with SARS-CoV-2 spike peptides, taken after COVID-19 vaccination. These receptors all stem from a human donor who received a COVID-19 vaccine. Both conserved end residues are part of each CDR3. D genes are given only for firm matches. Size tells how often a clone was seen (once, few, many) or the class of an expanded clone, and some rows leave it out.

>TRBV11-2|TRBJ1-4|NA|TRBD1
CASSFQTGFREKLFF
TGTGCCAGCAGCTTCCAGACAGGGTTTAGAGAAAAACTGTTTTTT
>TRBV2|TRBJ1-5|few|NA
CASRTAGDQPQHF
TGTGCCAGCCGGACCGCTGGGGATCAGCCCCAGCATTTT
>TRBV21-1|TRBJ2-7|medium-sized|NA
CASYSSFLGSGQTTYEQYF
TGTGCCAGCTACTCTTCCTTTCTAGGCTCCGGACAGACGACCTACGAGCAGTACTTC
>TRBV6-5|TRBJ1-4|NA|NA
CASSYRGGVEKLFF
TGTGCCAGCAGTTACCGGGGAGGTGTAGAAAAACTGTTTTTT
>TRBV7-8|TRBJ1-2|once|NA
CASSPRPHGYTF
TGTGCCAGCAGCCCCCGACCCCATGGCTACACCTTC
>TRBV29-1|TRBJ2-3|NA|NA
CSVTRGGVSSDTQYF
TGCAGCGTCACTAGGGGAGGCGTTTCCTCAGATACGCAGTATTTT
>TRBV6-5|TRBJ1-1|medium-sized|NA
CASRADAGGTEAFF
TGTGCCAGCAGGGCGGACGCGGGAGGGACTGAAGCTTTCTTT
>TRBV6-1|TRBJ1-3|NA|NA
CASSEGAVGNTIYF
TGTGCCAGCAGTGAAGGGGCCGTAGGAAACACCATATATTTT
>TRBV19|TRBJ1-5|few|NA
CASSRGGYGNQPQHF
TGTGCCAGTAGTAGGGGGGGATATGGCAATCAGCCCCAGCATTTT
>TRBV30|TRBJ1-3|once|NA
CAWSVQGLRDSGNTIYF
TGTGCCTGGAGTGTACAGGGCCTCCGGGACTCTGGAAACACCATATATTTT
>TRBV20-1|TRBJ2-3|NA|TRBD2
CSAIERGRADTQYF
TGCAGTGCTATTGAGCGGGGCAGGGCAGATACGCAGTATTTT
>TRBV7-9|TRBJ2-1|few|TRBD2
CASSLLAGANNEQFF
TGTGCCAGCAGCTTACTAGCGGGGGCTAACAATGAGCAGTTCTTC
>TRBV28|TRBJ2-7|NA|TRBD2
CASTPEGTRPSYEQYF
TGTGCCAGCACTCCCGAGGGGACTAGACCCTCCTACGAGCAGTACTTC
>TRBV5-1|TRBJ1-5|NA|NA
CASRQGVNQPQHF
TGCGCCAGCAGACAGGGCGTCAATCAGCCCCAGCATTTT
>TRBV3-1/TRBV3-2|TRBJ1-2|NA|NA
CASSPDSLYGYTF
TGTGCCAGCAGCCCGGACAGCCTCTATGGCTACACCTTC
>TRBV11-2|TRBJ2-1|NA|NA
CASSRLTGFGYNEQFF
TGTGCCAGCAGCCGCCTAACAGGGTTCGGCTACAATGAGCAGTTCTTC
>TRBV3-1/TRBV3-2|TRBJ2-1|NA|TRBD2
CASSQRRLAGPHNEQFF
TGTGCCAGCAGCCAACGCCGACTAGCGGGGCCTCACAATGAGCAGTTCTTC
>TRBV21-1|TRBJ1-3|NA|NA
CASSEAGSPFSGNTIYF
TGTGCCAGCAGCGAGGCAGGGAGCCCCTTCTCTGGAAACACCATATATTTT
>TRBV6-2/TRBV6-3|TRBJ2-1|NA|TRBD1
CASSDRGGAGEQFF
TGTGCCAGCAGTGACAGGGGGGGGGCCGGTGAGCAGTTCTTC
>TRBV10-3|TRBJ2-1|NA|TRBD2
CAISTSGSSYNEQFF
TGTGCCATCAGTACTAGCGGGAGCTCCTACAATGAGCAGTTCTTC
>TRBV5-4|TRBJ2-1|NA|NA
CASSFPSTNEQFF
TGTGCCAGCAGCTTCCCCAGTACCAATGAGCAGTTCTTC
>TRBV5-1|TRBJ2-7|NA|TRBD1
CASSVGQGAGEQYF
TGCGCCAGCAGCGTGGGACAGGGGGCTGGCGAGCAGTACTTC
>TRBV21-1|TRBJ2-1|NA|NA
CASSGGGRMGYNEQFF
TGTGCCAGCAGCGGGGGGGGGCGGATGGGCTACAATGAGCAGTTCTTC
>TRBV3-1/TRBV3-2|TRBJ2-2|NA|TRBD2
CASSLSSGKTGELFF
TGTGCCAGCAGCCTATCTAGCGGGAAGACCGGGGAGCTGTTTTTT
>TRBV5-1|TRBJ2-2|few|TRBD1
CASSLLWTGNTGELFF
TGCGCCAGCAGCTTGCTCTGGACAGGAAACACCGGGGAGCTGTTTTTT
>TRBV12-3/TRBV12-4|TRBJ1-2|NA|NA
CASSLGFDYGYTF
TGTGCCAGCAGTTTAGGATTCGACTATGGCTACACCTTC
>TRBV7-9|TRBJ2-5|NA|NA
CASSQLRDQETQYF
TGTGCCAGCAGCCAGCTTCGGGACCAAGAGACCCAGTACTTC
>TRBV6-2/TRBV6-3|TRBJ1-1|NA|NA
CASSPPRGRSTEAFF
TGTGCCAGCAGTCCCCCGAGGGGCAGGAGCACTGAAGCTTTCTTT
>TRBV4-3|TRBJ1-2|NA|NA
CASSLYGTNYGYTF
TGCGCCAGCAGCCTCTATGGGACTAACTATGGCTACACCTTC
>TRBV6-5|TRBJ1-1|medium-sized|NA
CADKGGTEAFF
TGTGCCGATAAGGGTGGCACTGAAGCTTTCTTT
>TRBV3-1/TRBV3-2|TRBJ1-2|NA|TRBD1
CASSQGSRGRIYGYTF
TGTGCCAGCAGCCAAGGTAGCAGGGGGCGCATCTATGGCTACACCTTC
>TRBV29-1|TRBJ2-7|NA|TRBD1
CSVSQGQGMNEQYF
TGCAGCGTTTCCCAAGGACAGGGCATGAACGAGCAGTACTTC
>TRBV30|TRBJ1-4|few|NA
CAWTGTKGKLFF
TGTGCCTGGACCGGGACGAAGGGAAAACTGTTTTTT
>TRBV12-5|TRBJ1-4|NA|NA
CASGTAGTGRATNEKLFF
TGTGCTAGTGGTACCGCGGGGACGGGGCGCGCAACTAATGAAAAACTGTTTTTT
>TRBV28|TRBJ2-7|NA|NA
CASTTPSAGYYEQYF
TGTGCCAGCACCACCCCCTCGGCGGGGTACTACGAGCAGTACTTC
>TRBV5-1|TRBJ1-4|NA|NA
CASSLASGDREKLFF
TGCGCCAGCAGCTTGGCCTCTGGGGATCGTGAAAAACTGTTTTTT
>TRBV12-3/TRBV12-4|TRBJ1-1|NA|NA
CASSLNRNTEAFF
TGTGCCAGCAGTTTAAACAGGAACACTGAAGCTTTCTTT
>TRBV10-3|TRBJ2-2|NA|TRBD1
CATLGQGASGELFF
TGTGCCACCCTGGGACAGGGGGCTTCCGGGGAGCTGTTTTTT
>TRBV5-1|TRBJ2-2|NA|NA
CASRDPGTRFDGLFF
TGCGCCAGCAGGGACCCCGGGACAAGGTTCGATGGTCTGTTTTTT
>TRBV2|TRBJ1-4|NA|NA
CASSPGRSTNEKLFF
TGTGCCAGCAGCCCTGGACGGTCAACTAATGAAAAACTGTTTTTT
>TRBV7-2|TRBJ2-3|NA|TRBD1
CAIRPLRDREEWDTQYF
TGTGCCATCCGACCGCTGAGGGACAGGGAGGAGTGGGATACGCAGTATTTT
>TRBV11-2|TRBJ1-1|NA|TRBD1
CASSFDVPGGGQNTEAFF
TGTGCCAGCAGCTTCGATGTCCCAGGGGGCGGCCAGAACACTGAAGCTTTCTTT
>TRBV4-1|TRBJ2-7|NA|NA
CASSQEGGAFSYEQYF
TGCGCCAGCAGCCAAGAAGGGGGGGCCTTCTCCTACGAGCAGTACTTC
>TRBV4-2|TRBJ2-3|NA|NA
CASSQDRAGARDTQYF
TGTGCCAGCAGCCAAGATCGAGCGGGTGCCAGAGATACGCAGTATTTT
>TRBV5-1|TRBJ2-7|NA|TRBD1
CASSSGTAYEQYF
TGCGCCAGCAGCTCCGGGACAGCCTACGAGCAGTACTTC
>TRBV6-5|TRBJ2-3|few|NA
CASREAGQGDTQYF
TGTGCCAGCAGGGAGGCGGGGCAGGGGGATACGCAGTATTTT
>TRBV24-1|TRBJ2-3|NA|TRBD2
CATSEAGGPQYF
TGTGCCACCAGTGAAGCGGGGGGACCGCAGTATTTT
>TRBV7-2|TRBJ2-7|NA|NA
CASSLVSGQRYEQYF
TGTGCCAGCAGCTTAGTTTCCGGACAACGCTACGAGCAGTACTTC
>TRBV7-9|TRBJ1-2|NA|NA
CASSSFRGAYGYTF
TGTGCCAGCAGCTCCTTCCGGGGGGCCTATGGCTACACCTTC
>TRBV7-9|TRBJ1-3|NA|NA
CASRIRGAGNTIYF
TGTGCCAGCAGAATACGGGGGGCTGGAAACACCATATATTTT
>TRBV19|TRBJ1-2|NA|NA
CASTSRLAFSTPLSGYTF
TGTGCCAGTACCTCCCGGCTGGCCTTCTCGACCCCGCTCTCTGGCTACACCTTC
>TRBV5-6|TRBJ2-3|few|NA
CASSFFSVTDTQYF
TGTGCCAGCAGCTTCTTCAGCGTCACAGATACGCAGTATTTT
>TRBV2|TRBJ2-1|NA|TRBD2
CASGREGNEQFF
TGTGCCAGCGGGCGGGAGGGCAATGAGCAGTTCTTC
>TRBV6-5|TRBJ1-1|NA|NA
CASKKRGFYTEAFF
TGTGCCAGCAAGAAAAGGGGATTTTACACTGAAGCTTTCTTT
>TRBV15|TRBJ1-4|NA|TRBD1
CATSRDPTGINEKLFF
TGTGCCACCAGCAGAGACCCGACAGGGATTAATGAAAAACTGTTTTTT
>TRBV20-1|TRBJ1-6|medium-sized|TRBD1
CSASIMDRREAPLHF
TGCAGTGCTAGTATTATGGACAGGAGAGAAGCACCCCTCCACTTT
>TRBV28|TRBJ1-5|NA|NA
CASSLFWGGQPQHF
TGTGCCAGCAGTTTATTCTGGGGAGGTCAGCCCCAGCATTTT
>TRBV15|TRBJ2-5|NA|TRBD2
CATSSRGGPETQYF
TGTGCCACCAGCTCCCGGGGGGGCCCTGAGACCCAGTACTTC
>TRBV4-2|TRBJ2-3|NA|TRBD2
CASSQDPPSGGSTDTQYF
TGTGCCAGCAGCCAAGATCCCCCTAGCGGGGGCAGCACAGATACGCAGTATTTT